This TCR beta chain was documented in a study of human T cells and chemical hapten exposure. Study-wide points: TCRs at high frequency, those above 1 in 1000, did not change with DPC sensitization.

For this clonotype: Its specificity is unknown.

The template was total RNA from unfractionated whole blood. During construction of the library, unique molecular identifiers were attached to individual cDNA molecules for quantitative, reproducible TCR counting. As originally analysed: Per sample, the median was around 100,000 TCRs, with values from about 22,000 to 700,000. In TCRdb, the 5' RACE reads were re-called with MiXCR into one record per CDR3 protein. These V and J calls derive from TCRdb rather than the authors' analysis. In the table there are 110,000 or so distinct CDR3 sequences, approximately 20% of which are singletons. The CDR3 is made up of 17 amino acids. Germline CDR1 is MGHRA and CDR2 is YSYEKL. With 0 bases removed from V and 4 bases from J, the gap between germline ends came to 16 bases.

The chain employs TRBV4-1 and TRBJ1-3, with D perhaps matching TRBD1 (5 bases). This receptor was obtained from a human donor in good health. The CDR3 sequence is CASSQDRERRAGNTIYF. CDR3 in DNA: TGCGCCAGCAGCCAAGATAGGGAGCGCAGGGCCGGAAACACCATATATTTT.